The 25 T cell receptor beta chains reported below all come from one sample, sequenced in a study of kidney transplant recipient with SARS-CoV-2 infection. Via MiXCR, TCRdb re-called the reads, giving one row per CDR3 protein. This sample has fewer than 250,000 distinct CDR3 sequences, with around 26% found just once. The sample was a blood sample, taken at baseline and between days 110 and 120 from a kidney transplant recipient. The receptor set was obtained from a male patient between 25 and 40 years old who had COVID-19 and was a kidney transplant recipient. Some of the T cells might come from the graft donor.

This clonotype was seen repeatedly, ten times or more. The J gene is TRBJ1-2, the V gene TRBV5-6; no reliable D call. Germline V lookup: CDR1 SGHDT, CDR2 YYEEEE. This CDR3 has 16 residues. The V and J ends lost 7 bases and 4 bases respectively, with 23 bases between them. The CDR3: CASCRVNSRKTYGYTF. The CDR3 DNA sequence: TGTGCCAGCTGTAGGGTCAATAGTCGAAAGACCTATGGCTACACCTTC.

A word on this clonotype: A read error may be the cause here, since a much bigger clone is one base away. The chain recombines TRBV19 with TRBJ2-4; D may match TRBD1 or TRBD2 (6 bases each). The CDR3 is 13 amino acids. Per the germline V gene, CDR1 is LNHDA and CDR2 is SQIVND (reference sequence). V was clipped by 10 bases and J by 7 bases, with 17 bases between them. This CDR3 reads CATVSGGQNIQYF. CDR3 DNA: TGTGCCACCGTGTCCGGGGGCCAGAACATTCAGTACTTC.

The sample holds many counts of this clonotype. The J gene is TRBJ1-3, the V gene TRBV12-3 or TRBV12-4; D gene uncertain. Trimming took 4 bases from V and 13 from J, leaving 14 bases between them. CDR3 length equals 12 residues. The CDR3 loop reads CASSSTRRPIYF. CDR3 nucleotides: TGTGCCAGCAGTTCAACCCGTCGACCGATATATTTT.

This clonotype was detected many times. The chain employs TRBV6-2 or TRBV6-3 and TRBJ2-1; 12 positions match TRBD2. V gave up 2 bases and J gave up 0 bases; unmatched junction bases: 8. The CDR3 is 19 residues long. Germline values: CDR1 MNHEY, CDR2 SVGEGT. The CDR3, as DNA: TGTGCCAGCAGTTACCCCCTAGCGGGAGGGCCAGGCTCCTACAATGAGCAGTTCTTC. Its translation: CASSYPLAGGPGSYNEQFF.

With respect to this clonotype: Given a much more abundant clone one base away, this may be a read error. This chain connects TRBV29-1 to TRBJ2-4; D uncertain. The DNA end lines up better with TRBJ2-5; the J call may be wrong. This CDR3 is built from 13 residues. The germline V gene has CDR1 SQVTM and CDR2 ANQGSEA. CDR3 bases: TGCAGCGTTGCAGGTGGAACTCAAGGGACCCAGTACTTC. Its protein product is CSVAGGTQGTQYF.

This clonotype was seen ten or more times. The rearrangement joins TRBV5-1 to TRBJ1-4; possibly TRBD1 for D (5 bases). V lost 1 base and J lost 8, with 12 bases in between. The CDR3 covers 14 residues. Per germline, CDR1 SGHRS and CDR2 YFSETQ. The CDR3 is CASSLYQGNEKLFF. The CDR3 bases are TGCGCCAGCAGCTTGTACCAGGGCAACGAAAAACTGTTTTTT.

Note on this clonotype: A read error may be the cause here, since a much bigger clone is one base away. The V call is TRBV11-3, the J call TRBJ1-2, with D tentatively TRBD1 (5 bases). CDR1 is SGHNT and CDR2 is YENEEA in the germline V gene. This CDR3 is built from 17 residues. In nucleotides, the CDR3 is TGTGCCGGCAGCGACAGACCCGATCTCGGAAAGACCTATGGCTACACCTTC. Protein product: CAGSDRPDLGKTYGYTF.

In the case of this clonotype: Since a much larger clone is just one base distant, this may be a read error. The gene calls are TRBV5-1 and TRBJ2-5; 8 bases line up with TRBD2. The germline V gene encodes CDR1 SGHRS and CDR2 YFSETQ. The length of the CDR3 is 16 residues. CDR3 amino acids: CASNLEKAGEGETQYF. In DNA form, the CDR3 reads TGCGCCAGCAACTTGGAGAAAGCGGGAGAGGGTGAGACCCAGTACTTC.

With regard to this clonotype: A much bigger clone sits one base away, suggesting this may be a read error. This rearrangement joins TRBV8-2 to TRBJ2-6. TRBV8-2 is noted as a pseudogene. The CDR3 extends over 17 amino acids. CDR3 sequence (DNA): TGTCGCAGCATTCTCAGGATAACACAAAGTCGGGCCAACGTCCTGACTTTC. It encodes CRSILRITQSRANVLTF.

The sample holds many counts of this clonotype. The gene calls are TRBV3-1 and TRBJ2-2; D remains ambiguous. V lost 4 bases and J 4 bases, leaving 10 bases between the germline ends. Germline V gives CDR1 LGHDT, CDR2 YNNKEL (reference sequence). CDR3 length: 14 amino acids. In DNA form, the CDR3 reads TGTGCCAGCAGCCCGTTAATGGGCACCGGGGAGCTGTTTTTT. Its protein product is CASSPLMGTGELFF.

This clonotype showed up just once. It may be a read error: a sequence one base away is much more abundant. The chain carries TRBV3-1 and TRBJ1-2; the D is unclear. Germline CDR1 LGHDT, CDR2 YNNKEL (reference sequence). The CDR3 loop spans 17 amino acids. The V end lost 7 bases, the J end lost 4 bases, and 25 bases lay between the germline ends. CDR3 protein: CASNVPITLRKTYGYTF. Written as DNA, the CDR3 is TGTGCCAGCAACGTACCGATCACCCTTCGAAAGACCTATGGCTACACCTTC.

This clonotype was observed many times. This sequence joins TRBV23-1 and TRBJ1-2, with no clear D. TRBV23-1 is noted as an ORF with a role that remains uncertain. Trimming removed 5 bases at V and 4 bases at J, with 17 bases between. This CDR3 is built from 15 residues. The CDR3 DNA reads TGCGCCAGCAGTGGGCTACGCAGAAAGACCTATGGCTACACCTTC. Residues: CASSGLRRKTYGYTF.

This clonotype was recorded a few times. The rearrangement uses TRBV20-1 and TRBJ2-1; 10 bases match TRBD2. The CDR3 runs to 15 residues. V shed 5 bases, J shed 3 bases, and the junction held 7 bases outside the gene matches. Germline-derived CDR1 and CDR2 are DFQATT and SNEGSKA (reference sequence). CDR3 nucleotide sequence: TGCAGTGCTCCATTAGCGGGAGGCCTCTACAATGAGCAGTTCTTC. Its protein is CSAPLAGGLYNEQFF.

At least ten counts were recorded for this clonotype. This chain uses TRBV10-3 with TRBJ1-5, with 12 bases fitting TRBD1. The CDR3 loop spans 18 amino acids. Germline CDR1 ENHRY, CDR2 SYGVKD. The V segment lost 6 bases and the J segment 0 bases; nucleotides outside the gene matches: 9. The DNA for the CDR3 is TGTGCCATCAGCGCAGGGACAGGGGGCCTCTATAGCAATCAGCCCCAGCATTTT. Translating it yields CAISAGTGGLYSNQPQHF.

Turning to this clonotype: This could be a read error, since a much larger clone is one nucleotide away. The chain links TRBV19 to TRBJ1-2; tentatively, D is TRBD1 (6 bases). Germline CDR1 is LNHDA and CDR2 is SQIVND (reference sequence). The CDR3 is 15 amino acids. The CDR3 DNA reads TGTGCCAGTAGTATGATGGACAGCGCTAACTATGGCTACGCCTTC. Its translation is CASSMMDSANYGYAF.

With regard to this clonotype: A much larger clone sits a single nucleotide away, making a read error possible. J is TRBJ1-6 and V is TRBV6-2 or TRBV6-3, with D unresolved. Germline V gives CDR1 MNHEY, CDR2 SVGEGT. CDR3 length: 12 amino acids. CDR3 DNA: TGTGCCAGCAGTGACGAATATTCACTCCTCCACTTT. It codes for CASSDEYSLLHF.

This clonotype has ten or more counts. The chain joins TRBV5-1 to TRBJ1-3; no firm D call. The V end lost 2 bases, the J end lost 0 bases, and 12 bases lay between the germline ends. Germline values: CDR1 SGHRS, CDR2 YFSETQ. The CDR3 extends over 16 amino acids. The DNA of the CDR3 is TGCGCCAGCAGCTTACAATCTGCGGTCTCTGGAAACACCATATATTTT. Amino acids: CASSLQSAVSGNTIYF.

The chain employs TRBV5-1 and TRBJ1-2, with TRBD1 as a possible D gene (5 bases). Trimming took off 7 bases at V and 4 bases at J, with 23 bases between the two ends. The CDR3 covers 16 residues. From germline, CDR1 is SGHRS and CDR2 YFSETQ. The CDR3 sequence is CASGFSSGRKTYGYTF. The CDR3, as DNA: TGCGCCAGCGGGTTTTCATCGGGGCGAAAGACCTATGGCTACACCTTC.

As concerns this clonotype: This clone may be a read error of a much larger clone one base away. The V and J genes are TRBV6-4 and TRBJ1-2, with no clear D. This CDR3 has 17 amino acids. Germline V lookup: CDR1 MRHNA, CDR2 SNTAGT. Trimming pared 5 bases from V and 6 bases from J, leaving 25 bases between. In DNA, the CDR3 is TGTGCCAGCAGTACTCAACACTCACACGGAAAGACCCATGGCTACACCTTC. It yields the protein CASSTQHSHGKTHGYTF.

This clonotype was counted many times. The gene calls are TRBV30 and TRBJ1-5; 8 bases line up with TRBD1. The length of the CDR3 is 14 residues. The trim removed 0 bases at V and 3 bases at J, leaving 1 base unmatched. Germline V gives CDR1 GTSNPN, CDR2 SVGIG (reference sequence). CDR3 DNA sequence: TGTGCCTGGAGTGTGGGACAGGACAATCAGCCCCAGCATTTT. Translated: CAWSVGQDNQPQHF.

Remarks on this clonotype: A much larger clone sits a single nucleotide away, making a read error possible. CDR3 sequence reads: CVSSQGDGGEQFF. The CDR3 DNA reads TGCGTCAGCAGCCAAGGGGACGGGGGCGAGCAGTTCTTC. The chain has TRBV4-1 and TRBJ2-1, with D perhaps TRBD1 or TRBD2 (6 bases each). CDR3 length: 13 residues. From germline, CDR1 is MGHRA and CDR2 YSYEKL.

The table lists this clonotype with many counts. This chain uses TRBV29-1 with TRBJ2-2, with 7 nucleotides matching TRBD1. The germline V gene encodes CDR1 SQVTM and CDR2 ANQGSEA. The CDR3 loop spans 13 amino acids. V lost 5 bases, J lost 0 bases, and 0 bases stayed unmatched. DNA of the CDR3: TGCAGCGTTCAGGGGGCGAACACCGGGGAGCTGTTTTTT. Protein product: CSVQGANTGELFF.

This clonotype has a count of ten or more. The gene calls are TRBV27 and TRBJ2-7, with 8 bases fitting TRBD1. In germline, CDR1 is MNHEY, CDR2 SMNVEV (reference sequence). The length of the CDR3 is 14 residues. V was clipped by 5 bases and J by 6 bases; unmatched bases: 9. The CDR3 sequence is CASSPADRVAEQYF. The CDR3 nucleotides are TGTGCCAGCAGTCCCGCGGACAGGGTCGCCGAGCAGTACTTC.

There are many counts of this clonotype. The chain joins TRBV29-1 to TRBJ1-2; D unresolved. CDR1 and CDR2 (germline): SQVTM, ANQGSEA. CDR3 size: 13 residues. Trimming removed 3 bases from V and 4 bases from J, with 12 bases in between. The CDR3 loop is CSVDGESGYGYTF. CDR3 in DNA: TGCAGCGTTGATGGGGAATCGGGCTATGGCTACACCTTC.

In its sample, this clonotype was seen many times. This chain connects TRBV19 to TRBJ2-2; no firm D call. The length of the CDR3 is 16 residues. Germline V lookup: CDR1 LNHDA, CDR2 SQIVND (reference sequence). The V and J ends lost 3 bases and 7 bases respectively, with 18 bases between them. The DNA for the CDR3 is TGTGCCAGTAGTATGGGCCTCCTCAAGGGTGACGGGGAGCTGTTTTTT. Its translation is CASSMGLLKGDGELFF.